This entry describes one TCR beta chain. Antigen unknown. This specimen belongs to a study of graft-versus-host responses after intestinal transplantation. Background on the study: Once they had received anti-thymocyte globulin induction, all recipients took tacrolimus and steroids for about 3 years.

This table comes from immunoSEQ multiplex PCR, and its TCRdb copy is limited to in-frame clones, with some not included. The top ten hold roughly 0.5% of the sample, which has about 110,000 clones, around 93% seen once. Trimming shortened V by 2 bases and J by 8 bases, and 15 bases separated the two germline ends. The CDR3 is made up of 15 amino acids. CDR1 and CDR2 from the germline V gene are SEHNR and FQNEAQ (reference sequence). Findings of the study overall: HvG clone declines early post-transplant were associated with peak circulating GvH levels. Where graft-donor T cell macrochimerism was present, patients had high graft-versus-host to host-versus-graft clonal ratios in allografts.

The chain uses TRBV7-9 and TRBJ2-2; D is possibly TRBD2 (5 bases). The source was unstimulated CD8+ T cells sorted from spleen or lymph node cells, collected before intestinal transplant. This receptor was taken from a human donor who received an intestinal transplant. The CDR3 sequence: CASSLRLHLWGELFF. The CDR3 nucleotides are TGTGCCAGCAGCTTAAGACTACATTTATGGGGGGAGCTGTTTTTT. Full variable domain (rest looked up from reference TRBV7-9 and TRBJ2-2): DTGVSQNPRHKITKRGQNVTFRCDPISEHNRLYWYRQTLGQGPEFLTYFQNEAQLEKSRLLSDRFSAERPKGSFSTLEIQRTEQGDSAMYLCASSLRLHLWGELFFGEGSRLTVL.